This TCR beta chain emerged from a study of post-analysis software for immune sequencing data. Looking at the study overall: Included among the disease courses, which were recorded for the cohort, were relapsing-remitting, secondary progressive and progressive-relapsing multiple sclerosis.

Unmatched junction bases numbered 5, after V lost 4 bases and J lost 5 bases. The CDR3 covers 14 residues. Germline V CDR1 and CDR2: SGHAT, FQNNGV. With respect to this clonotype: Its target is not known.

Study-wide findings and caveats: A handful of TRBV segments were more frequent in patients than controls; TRBV5-6, TRBV5-1 and TRBV20-1 belonged to this group.

The TCR beta cDNA libraries contained unique molecular identifiers. TCRdb re-analysed the PCR reads in MiXCR, keeping a single row per CDR3 protein. The sample has fewer than 900,000 distinct CDR3 sequences, 35% to 55% seen once; the top ten hold 4.9%. This rearrangement joins TRBV11-2 to TRBJ1-5; 7 bases line up with TRBD1. The TCR originated in a girl between 10 and 17 years old with multiple sclerosis. Sequences were obtained from blood. In DNA, the CDR3 is TGTGCCAGCAGCTCCGACAGGGCAGATCAGCCCCAGCATTTT. Amino acids: CASSSDRADQPQHF.